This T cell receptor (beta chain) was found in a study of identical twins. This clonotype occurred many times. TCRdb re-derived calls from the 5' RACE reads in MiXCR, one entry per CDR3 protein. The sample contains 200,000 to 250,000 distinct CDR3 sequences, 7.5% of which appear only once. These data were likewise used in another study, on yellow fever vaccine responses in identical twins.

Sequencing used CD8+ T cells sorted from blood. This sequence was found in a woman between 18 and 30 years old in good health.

CDR3 sequence (DNA): TGCGCCAGCAGCTTGCGTCGTGGGGGATACAATGAGCAGTTCTTC. Translated, it gives CASSLRRGGYNEQFF. The chain carries TRBV5-1 and TRBJ2-1, with D perhaps being TRBD1 or TRBD2 (5 bases each). The CDR3 runs to 15 residues. Germline CDR1 SGHRS, CDR2 YFSETQ. Trimming removed 1 base from V and 4 bases from J, with 12 bases in between.